The rows below give T cell receptor beta chains drawn from one sample of a study of T cell responses to AZD1222 COVID-19 vaccine. TCRdb's copy holds only in-frame clones and misses some; the assay was immunoSEQ multiplex PCR. The table lists 200,000 to 250,000 clones, 94% of them singletons. The sample was peripheral blood, taken 28 days after the second dose of the MenACWY control vaccine. Every receptor here comes from an adult who received the MenACWY meningococcal vaccine as a control. CDR3s include the opening cysteine and the closing phenylalanine or tryptophan. The order of the fields is CDR3 DNA, CDR3 protein, V gene, J gene, D gene, clone size. The D gene is left open where the match is weak. A clone size is listed for some rows: how often the clone was seen (once, few, many), or a class if it is expanded.

TGTGCCAGCAGCGTCTCTTTTCCGGGAGGGGCATCAGATACGCAGTATTTT	CASSVSFPGGASDTQYF	TRBV9	TRBJ2-3	TRBD2	NA
TGTGCCAGCAGCTTCCCTCGTGGAGGTTCCGGGGCCAACGTCCTGACTTTC	CASSFPRGGSGANVLTF	TRBV7-9	TRBJ2-6	NA	once
TGTGCCAGCAGAGATACGGGAACCGGGACAGGGGATAACTATGGCTACACCTTC	CASRDTGTGTGDNYGYTF	TRBV9	TRBJ1-2	TRBD1	NA
TGTGCCAGCAGTTATTCGTACGGATACGAGCAGTTCTTC	CASSYSYGYEQFF	TRBV6-2/TRBV6-3	TRBJ2-1	NA	once
TGTGCCTGGAGAAGACAGATCTCCGGGGAGCTGTTTTTT	CAWRRQISGELFF	TRBV30	TRBJ2-2	NA	NA
TGTGCCAGCAGTTTATCCGCCGAGTATGGCTACACCTTC	CASSLSAEYGYTF	TRBV27	TRBJ1-2	NA	NA
TGTGCCAGCAGGATACGGACAGGGATGGGCCACAATGAGCAGTTCTTC	CASRIRTGMGHNEQFF	TRBV28	TRBJ2-1	TRBD1	NA
TGTGCCAGCAGCCACGACAGGGGAACCCAGCCCCAGCATTTT	CASSHDRGTQPQHF	TRBV3-1/TRBV3-2	TRBJ1-5	TRBD1	NA
TGTGCCAGCAGTTACAGGGGTTTAGGCTACACCTTC	CASSYRGLGYTF	TRBV6-5	TRBJ1-2	NA	NA
TGTGCCAGCTCACCCGGGACAGGGCCGAACACTGAAGCTTTCTTT	CASSPGTGPNTEAFF	TRBV18	TRBJ1-1	TRBD1	NA
TGTGCCAGTAGTCCAGAACAGGGGGCCGCTGAAGCTTTCTTT	CASSPEQGAAEAFF	TRBV19	TRBJ1-1	TRBD1	NA
TGTGCCAGCAGCCAGGCCATCCCAGCGGGAGCCCCCATCTACGAGCAGTACTTC	CASSQAIPAGAPIYEQYF	TRBV3-1/TRBV3-2	TRBJ2-7	TRBD2	NA
TGTGCCAGCAGTTGGGACCAGATGAACACCGGGGAGCTGTTTTTT	CASSWDQMNTGELFF	TRBV28	TRBJ2-2	NA	once
TGTGCCAGCACCACCCCGACGGCAGCTTTCTTT	CASTTPTAAFF	TRBV28	TRBJ1-1	NA	NA
TGTGCCAGTAGTATAGCTGTGGCACCTACTAGCACAGATACGCAGTATTTT	CASSIAVAPTSTDTQYF	TRBV19	TRBJ2-3	NA	NA
TGTGCCAGTAGTATCTGGGGAGCAGAAAGCGCCAACGTCCTGACTTTC	CASSIWGAESANVLTF	TRBV19	TRBJ2-6	NA	NA
TGTGCCAGCAGTTTGACCAAGACAGGGGTAAGAGGCTACACCTTC	CASSLTKTGVRGYTF	TRBV28	TRBJ1-2	TRBD1	NA
TGTGCCAGCAGCCCCGGACAGGGGACGAACCAAGAGACCCAGTACTTC	CASSPGQGTNQETQYF	TRBV5-8	TRBJ2-5	TRBD1	NA
TGTGCCAGTAGTATCTTCACAGCAAGTAACTATGGCTACACCTTC	CASSIFTASNYGYTF	TRBV19	TRBJ1-2	NA	once
TGTGCCAGCAGTGAACTCCCGGGGGGAAGAGAGACCCAGTACTTC	CASSELPGGRETQYF	TRBV6-1	TRBJ2-5	TRBD2	NA
TGTGCCAGCAGCTTAGACCAGGGAGGCACCGGGGAGCTGTTTTTT	CASSLDQGGTGELFF	TRBV11-3	TRBJ2-2	NA	NA
TGTGCCAGCAGCCAAGATAGTGGAAAAGAGACCCAGTACTTC	CASSQDSGKETQYF	TRBV4-2	TRBJ2-5	NA	NA
TGTGCCACCAGTGATTCTATGTTGAGCGGGGGAGTTAACACCGGGGAGCTGTTTTTT	CATSDSMLSGGVNTGELFF	TRBV24-1	TRBJ2-2	TRBD2	NA
TGTGCCAGCAGTGAAGCTGAAAACCCCGGGGAGCTGTTTTTT	CASSEAENPGELFF	TRBV2	TRBJ2-2	NA	NA
TGTGCCAGTAGTCTTGGACAGGGGGTCTATCAGCCCCAGCATTTT	CASSLGQGVYQPQHF	TRBV19	TRBJ1-5	TRBD1	NA
TGTGCCTGGAGGACCCCTCGAGGGAGTTCCTACGAGCAGTACTTC	CAWRTPRGSSYEQYF	TRBV30	TRBJ2-7	NA	NA
TGTGCCAGTAGTATAGTGTGGGCGGATACGCAGTATTTT	CASSIVWADTQYF	TRBV19	TRBJ2-3	NA	NA
TGTGCCAGCAGTTTATCGGCGGGGGGGCCCACCTACGAGCAGTACTTC	CASSLSAGGPTYEQYF	TRBV28	TRBJ2-7	TRBD2	NA
TGTGCCAGCAGTTTTGCCGGAAACACTGAAGCTTTCTTT	CASSFAGNTEAFF	TRBV12-3/TRBV12-4	TRBJ1-1	NA	NA
TGCAGCGCAACGGGGTCTGGCAATCAGCCCCAGCATTTT	CSATGSGNQPQHF	TRBV29-1	TRBJ1-5	NA	NA
TGTGCCAGCAGTTCGTCGGGGTGGCAGCCCCAGCATTTT	CASSSSGWQPQHF	TRBV27	TRBJ1-5	NA	NA
TGTGCCAGCAGCGTCGTTCAGGGGGTGGCCAAAAACATTCAGTACTTC	CASSVVQGVAKNIQYF	TRBV11-2	TRBJ2-4	TRBD1	NA
TGTGCCAGCAGCGTAGTAGGCAGGGGCGACAATCAGCCCCAGCATTTT	CASSVVGRGDNQPQHF	TRBV9	TRBJ1-5	NA	NA
TGTGCCAGCAGCTTAGGGAGGACGGGAATTTACGAGCAGTACTTC	CASSLGRTGIYEQYF	TRBV7-8	TRBJ2-7	NA	NA
TGTGCCAGCATTAGCGGGGGGAGGGAGACCCAGTACTTC	CASISGGRETQYF	TRBV2	TRBJ2-5	TRBD2	NA
TGTGCCAGCAGTTCACTGTGGGAGGGCCTCTACGAGCAGTACTTC	CASSSLWEGLYEQYF	TRBV28	TRBJ2-7	TRBD2	few
TGTGCCAGCAGTTGGGGAGGGGTGACGCAGTATTTT	CASSWGGVTQYF	TRBV12-3/TRBV12-4	TRBJ2-3	TRBD2	NA
TGTGCCAGTAGTATGTTCAGAAACACCGGGGAGCTGTTTTTT	CASSMFRNTGELFF	TRBV19	TRBJ2-2	NA	NA
TGTGCCAGCTCACCATCCGAGTACGAGCAGTACTTC	CASSPSEYEQYF	TRBV18	TRBJ2-7	NA	NA
TGTGCCAGCAGCACAGTAGGAGCTTTCTTT	CASSTVGAFF	TRBV21-1	TRBJ1-1	NA	NA
TGTGCCAGCAGTGAGAGGAATAATTCACCCCTCCACTTT	CASSERNNSPLHF	TRBV25-1	TRBJ1-6	NA	NA
TGTGCCAGCAGCCCTAGCGGGGATGAGACCCAGTACTTC	CASSPSGDETQYF	TRBV6-2/TRBV6-3	TRBJ2-5	TRBD2	NA
TGTGCCAGCAGTCCCCAGGGGGCAAGCAATCAGCCCCAGCATTTT	CASSPQGASNQPQHF	TRBV2	TRBJ1-5	TRBD1	NA
TGCGCCAGCAGCTTCCGCATACGAACGACGGAGGGTCAGAGTATTCAGTACTTC	CASSFRIRTTEGQSIQYF	TRBV5-1	TRBJ2-4	NA	NA